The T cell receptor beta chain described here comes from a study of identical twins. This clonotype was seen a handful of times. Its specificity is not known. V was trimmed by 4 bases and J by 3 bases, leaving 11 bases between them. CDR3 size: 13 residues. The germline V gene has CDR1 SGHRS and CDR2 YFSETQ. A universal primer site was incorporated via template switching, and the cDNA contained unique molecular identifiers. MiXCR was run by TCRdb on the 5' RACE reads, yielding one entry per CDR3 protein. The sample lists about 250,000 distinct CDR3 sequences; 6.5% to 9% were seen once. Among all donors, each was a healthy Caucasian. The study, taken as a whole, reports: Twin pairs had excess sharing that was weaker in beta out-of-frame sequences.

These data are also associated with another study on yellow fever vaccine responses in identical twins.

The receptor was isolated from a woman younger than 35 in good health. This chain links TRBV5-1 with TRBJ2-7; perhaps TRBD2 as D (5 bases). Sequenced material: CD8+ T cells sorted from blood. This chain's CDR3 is CASSPPSFYEQYF. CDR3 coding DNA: TGCGCCAGCAGCCCCCCTAGCTTCTACGAGCAGTACTTC.